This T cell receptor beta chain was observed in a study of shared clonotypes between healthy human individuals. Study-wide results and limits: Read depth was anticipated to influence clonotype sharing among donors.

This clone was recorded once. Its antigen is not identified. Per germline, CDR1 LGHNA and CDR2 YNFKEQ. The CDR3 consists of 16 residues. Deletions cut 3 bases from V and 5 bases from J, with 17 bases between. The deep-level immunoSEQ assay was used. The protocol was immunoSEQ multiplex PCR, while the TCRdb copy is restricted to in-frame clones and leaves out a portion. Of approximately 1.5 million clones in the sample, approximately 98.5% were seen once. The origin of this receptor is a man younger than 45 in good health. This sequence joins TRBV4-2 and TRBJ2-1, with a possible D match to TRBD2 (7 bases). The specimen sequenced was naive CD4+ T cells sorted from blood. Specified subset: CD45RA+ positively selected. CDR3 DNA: TGTGCCAGCAGCCAGGGGGGCGGGAGAGTTCACAATGAGCAGTTCTTC. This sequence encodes CASSQGGGRVHNEQFF.